The T cell receptor (beta chain) under discussion was sequenced for a study of response to subunit inactivated influenza vaccine. Overall study results and limits: Authors suggested that a seasonal influenza vaccination recruits few new T cells each time.

TCRdb independently ran MiXCR on the RT-PCR reads; one entry per CDR3 protein. The sample holds roughly 780,000 distinct CDR3 sequences, roughly 20% seen once. Of note for this clonotype: Its target is not known.

The material sequenced was PBMCs from blood, taken 5 to 6 days after vaccination. The clonotype originates from a man between 50 and 59 years old who received an inactivated influenza vaccine.

The CDR3 here is CASSFGKREIYEQYF. As DNA, the CDR3 is TGTGCCAGCAGTTTCGGTAAGCGGGAGATATACGAGCAGTACTTC. The V gene is TRBV28, the J gene TRBJ2-7; 8 nucleotides agree with TRBD2. Per germline, CDR1 MDHEN and CDR2 SYDVKM. J lost 4 bases, V lost 3 bases, and 8 bases had no gene match. This CDR3 region has 15 residues.